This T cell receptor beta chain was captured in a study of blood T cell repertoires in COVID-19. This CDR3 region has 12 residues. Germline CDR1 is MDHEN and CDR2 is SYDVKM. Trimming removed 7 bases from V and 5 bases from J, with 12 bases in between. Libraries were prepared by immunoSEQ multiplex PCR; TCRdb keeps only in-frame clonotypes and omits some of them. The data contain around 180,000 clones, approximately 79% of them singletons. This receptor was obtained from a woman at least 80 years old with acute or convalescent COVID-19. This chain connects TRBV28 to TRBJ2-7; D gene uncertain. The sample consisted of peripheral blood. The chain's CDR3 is CASTSVFHEQYF. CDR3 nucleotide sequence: TGTGCCAGCACTTCGGTCTTCCACGAGCAGTACTTC.